The rows below give T cell receptor beta chains drawn from one sample of a study of T-cell reconstitution after alpha-beta-depleted transplantation in children. Using its own MiXCR run on the PCR reads, TCRdb lists one record per CDR3 protein. This sample has over 85,000 distinct CDR3 sequences, with 9% to 12% found just once. Sample: PBMCs from the stem cell graft donor, taken from the stem cell graft. Receptor source: a human donor who donated a stem cell graft to a child with acute lymphoblastic leukemia. Both conserved end residues are part of each CDR3. Each record gives: V gene, clone size, J gene, D gene, CDR3 protein, CDR3 DNA. A D gene is named only where the DNA matches it firmly. A clone size is listed for some rows: how often the clone was seen (once, few, many), or a class if it is expanded.

>TRBV10-3|many|TRBJ2-5|NA
CAIGPWDTPSPETQYF
TGTGCCATCGGCCCCTGGGACACCCCGTCCCCAGAGACCCAGTACTTC
>TRBV6-5|many|TRBJ2-5|TRBD2
CASSYGTSRQETQYF
TGTGCCAGCAGTTACGGGACTAGTAGGCAAGAGACCCAGTACTTC
>TRBV20-1|many|TRBJ2-2|TRBD2
CSARRRESVGGELFF
TGCAGTGCTAGGAGGCGGGAGAGCGTAGGCGGGGAGCTGTTTTTT
>TRBV28|many|TRBJ2-4|TRBD2
CASSLPAGTSIQYF
TGTGCCAGCAGTCTACCGGCCGGGACTAGCATTCAGTACTTC
>TRBV10-2|many|TRBJ2-3|NA
CASSGSTDTQYF
TGCGCCAGCAGTGGATCGACAGATACGCAGTATTTT
>TRBV18|many|TRBJ2-7|NA
CASGRGYEQYF
TGTGCCAGCGGCCGGGGCTACGAGCAGTACTTC
>TRBV4-3|NA|TRBJ2-2|TRBD2
CASSPGRTRANTGELFF
TGCGCCAGCAGCCCTGGAAGGACTAGGGCGAACACCGGGGAGCTGTTTTTT
>TRBV18|NA|TRBJ2-7|TRBD2
CASSPGVAGETYEQYF
TGTGCCAGCTCACCAGGGGTAGCGGGTGAAACCTACGAGCAGTACTTC
>TRBV6-2/TRBV6-3|many|TRBJ2-1|NA
CATQTRVTYNEQFF
TGTGCCACCCAGACTAGGGTGACCTACAATGAGCAGTTCTTC
>TRBV4-3|NA|TRBJ2-7|TRBD2
CASSQDGTSGYEQYF
TGCGCCAGCAGCCAAGACGGGACTAGCGGTTACGAGCAGTACTTC
>TRBV12-3/TRBV12-4|many|TRBJ2-7|TRBD1
CASSLDRGPYEQYF
TGTGCCAGCAGTTTGGACAGGGGGCCCTACGAGCAGTACTTC
>TRBV7-6|many|TRBJ2-7|NA
CASSRGRGRTEQYF
TGTGCCAGCAGCCGGGGCAGGGGCAGGACCGAGCAGTACTTC
>TRBV9|many|TRBJ1-1|NA
CASSVGQGLNTEAFF
TGTGCCAGCAGCGTAGGGCAGGGTTTGAACACTGAAGCTTTCTTT
>TRBV7-9|NA|TRBJ2-3|TRBD2
CASSLAEGTSGADTQYF
TGTGCCAGCAGCTTAGCAGAGGGGACTAGCGGGGCAGATACGCAGTATTTT
>TRBV3-1|many|TRBJ2-1|NA
CASSQGQVKNNEQFF
TGTGCCAGCAGCCAAGGACAGGTGAAAAACAATGAGCAGTTCTTC
>TRBV3-1|many|TRBJ2-7|NA
CASSPSSDYEQYF
TGTGCCAGCAGCCCTTCCAGCGACTACGAGCAGTACTTC
>TRBV7-9|many|TRBJ1-6|NA
CASSFEGPSPLHF
TGTGCCAGCAGCTTTGAGGGACCTTCACCCCTCCACTTT
>TRBV6-2/TRBV6-3|many|TRBJ1-1|TRBD1
CASSYQGENTEAFF
TGTGCCAGCAGTTATCAGGGGGAGAACACTGAAGCTTTCTTT
>TRBV5-1|many|TRBJ1-1|TRBD1
CASSFRTGLQTEAFF
TGCGCCAGCAGCTTTCGGACAGGGTTACAGACTGAAGCTTTCTTT
>TRBV2|many|TRBJ2-3|NA
CAGGIGQYF
TGTGCCGGGGGGATTGGGCAGTATTTT
>TRBV7-9|NA|TRBJ2-1|NA
CASSLALPSVGEQFF
TGTGCCAGCAGCTTAGCGCTCCCTAGCGTTGGTGAACAGTTCTTC
>TRBV7-2|many|TRBJ1-1|TRBD1
CASSLWTGANTEAFF
TGTGCCAGCAGCTTATGGACAGGGGCGAACACTGAAGCTTTCTTT
>TRBV5-6|many|TRBJ2-5|TRBD1
CASKTDRGRLRKETQYF
TGTGCCAGCAAGACCGACAGGGGAAGACTACGGAAAGAGACCCAGTACTTC
>TRBV7-2|many|TRBJ2-1|NA
CASSLQTSRYNEQFF
TGTGCCAGCAGCTTACAGACGTCGCGGTACAATGAGCAGTTCTTC
>TRBV12-3/TRBV12-4|many|TRBJ1-1|NA
CASSLLGDTEAFF
TGTGCCAGCAGTTTGTTGGGTGACACTGAAGCTTTCTTT
>TRBV4-2|many|TRBJ2-2|NA
CASSQVGGGELFF
TGTGCCAGCAGCCAAGTGGGTGGCGGGGAGCTGTTTTTT
>TRBV25-1|NA|TRBJ2-2|NA
CASSTTYTGELFF
TGTGCCAGCAGTACGACGTACACCGGGGAGCTGTTTTTT
>TRBV2|NA|TRBJ2-2|NA
CASRARRSNTGELFF
TGTGCCAGCAGGGCCCGCCGGTCGAACACCGGGGAGCTGTTTTTT
>TRBV7-2|many|TRBJ1-2|TRBD1
CASSETTGGGYGYTF
TGTGCCAGCAGCGAAACCACAGGGGGGGGATATGGCTACACCTTC
>TRBV5-1|many|TRBJ2-7|NA
CASSSLTGGEQYF
TGCGCCAGCAGCTCATTAACAGGTGGCGAGCAGTACTTC
>TRBV7-8|many|TRBJ2-7|NA
CASSLVGGDAYEQYF
TGTGCCAGCAGCTTAGTGGGGGGAGACGCCTACGAGCAGTACTTC
>TRBV20-1|medium-sized|TRBJ2-1|NA
CSARRPDEQFF
TGCAGTGCTAGAAGGCCGGATGAGCAGTTCTTC
>TRBV5-1|many|TRBJ1-2|TRBD1
CASSWTGGGDGYTF
TGCGCCAGCAGCTGGACAGGAGGTGGCGATGGCTACACCTTC
>TRBV15|many|TRBJ2-3|NA
CATSAVGGRDTQYF
TGTGCCACCAGCGCCGTGGGGGGCAGAGATACGCAGTATTTT
>TRBV7-2|many|TRBJ2-7|NA
CASSLDYSSYEQYF
TGTGCCAGCAGCTTAGATTACAGCTCCTACGAGCAGTACTTC
>TRBV5-6|many|TRBJ1-1|NA
CASSLPGGGTEAFF
TGTGCCAGCAGCTTGCCCGGGGGCGGGACTGAAGCTTTCTTT
>TRBV10-3|many|TRBJ1-1|NA
CAIKNRDGEAFF
TGTGCCATCAAAAACAGGGATGGTGAAGCTTTCTTT
>TRBV12-3/TRBV12-4|many|TRBJ2-2|NA
CAGGGVTGELFF
TGTGCGGGAGGGGGAGTCACCGGGGAGCTGTTTTTT
>TRBV7-2|many|TRBJ2-2|NA
CASSFKGRETGELFF
TGTGCCAGCAGCTTTAAGGGGCGTGAGACCGGGGAGCTGTTTTTT
>TRBV7-6|many|TRBJ2-3|NA
CASSPRTSGGTQYF
TGTGCCAGCAGCCCGAGGACTTCTGGGGGTACGCAGTATTTT
>TRBV12-3/TRBV12-4|many|TRBJ1-5|NA
CASSRDGNNQPQHF
TGTGCCAGCAGCCGGGACGGTAACAATCAGCCCCAGCATTTT
>TRBV7-2|few|TRBJ2-1|TRBD2
CASSQLAGGYNEQFF
TGTGCCAGCAGCCAGCTAGCGGGAGGGTACAATGAGCAGTTCTTC
>TRBV18|many|TRBJ1-5|NA
CASSLGSDSNQPQHF
TGTGCCAGCTCACTGGGGAGTGATAGCAATCAGCCCCAGCATTTT
>TRBV29-1|many|TRBJ2-1|NA
CSVNGQSSYNEQFF
TGCAGCGTTAACGGACAGAGCTCCTACAATGAGCAGTTCTTC
>TRBV7-2|many|TRBJ1-3|NA
CASSARAGGNTIYF
TGTGCCAGCAGCGCCCGAGCAGGGGGAAACACCATATATTTT
>TRBV12-3/TRBV12-4|many|TRBJ2-7|TRBD1
CASSLDRGFYEQYF
TGTGCCAGCAGTTTAGACAGGGGGTTCTACGAGCAGTACTTC
>TRBV9|many|TRBJ1-2|NA
CASSGREDYGYTF
TGTGCCAGCAGCGGCAGGGAGGACTATGGCTACACCTTC
>TRBV27|many|TRBJ2-7|NA
CASSLKGRNHEQYF
TGTGCCAGCAGTTTAAAGGGGCGCAACCACGAGCAGTACTTC
>TRBV5-5|NA|TRBJ2-3|NA
CASSLDSRRDTQYF
TGTGCCAGCAGCTTGGACAGCCGACGTGATACGCAGTATTTT
>TRBV7-6|many|TRBJ2-7|TRBD2
CASSLGRSGRTGTYEQYF
TGTGCCAGCAGCTTAGGGAGGAGCGGGAGAACCGGGACCTACGAGCAGTACTTC
>TRBV7-9|many|TRBJ2-7|NA
CASSRSRDNSYEQYF
TGTGCCAGCAGCCGGTCCCGGGACAACTCCTACGAGCAGTACTTC
>TRBV7-2|many|TRBJ2-1|TRBD2
CASPPGGGRDYNEQFF
TGTGCCAGCCCCCCGGGGGGAGGGAGGGACTACAATGAGCAGTTCTTC
>TRBV20-1|many|TRBJ2-7|TRBD1
CSARDSDRVKEQYF
TGCAGTGCTAGAGACTCCGACAGGGTTAAAGAGCAGTACTTC
>TRBV20-1|many|TRBJ1-1|NA
CSARAYLGITEAFF
TGCAGTGCTAGAGCCTACCTTGGAATCACTGAAGCTTTCTTT
>TRBV9|many|TRBJ2-3|NA
CASKSGDSLTDTQYF
TGTGCCAGCAAATCAGGGGACTCCCTCACAGATACGCAGTATTTT
>TRBV12-3/TRBV12-4|many|TRBJ2-2|NA
CASSLLTGELFF
TGTGCCAGCAGCCTCCTCACCGGGGAGCTGTTTTTT
>TRBV19|NA|TRBJ1-5|NA
CASSIGQNSNQPQHF
TGTGCCAGTAGTATAGGACAGAATAGCAATCAGCCCCAGCATTTT
>TRBV7-8|once|TRBJ2-6|TRBD2
CASSLEPAGFPSSGANVLTF
TGTGCCAGCAGCTTAGAGCCAGCGGGGTTTCCGAGCTCTGGGGCCAACGTCCTGACTTTC
>TRBV5-1|many|TRBJ2-1|NA
CASSLSLGEDEQFF
TGCGCCAGCAGCTTGAGTCTCGGGGAGGATGAGCAGTTCTTC
>TRBV4-2|many|TRBJ2-7|NA
CASSLNSRDSYEQYF
TGTGCCAGCAGCCTCAACAGCAGGGATTCCTACGAGCAGTACTTC